These 7 T cell receptor beta chains originate from one sample sequenced in a study of T cells in Graves' hyperthyroidism and ophthalmopathy. RNA transcripts provided the source from which TCR beta CDR3 regions were amplified. TCR CDR3 underwent first-round RT-PCR with the HTBI primer set. Using its own MiXCR run on the multiplex PCR reads, TCRdb lists one record per CDR3 protein. The sample includes around 420,000 distinct CDR3 sequences, roughly 14% seen only once; the top ten take roughly an eighth. The specimen sequenced was blood. The receptors were gathered from a woman under 30 with Graves' hyperthyroidism.

This clonotype was recorded many times. The chain uses TRBV2 and TRBJ2-5; D perhaps matches TRBD2 (7 bases). The germline V and J ends were trimmed by 9 bases and 3 bases, with 14 bases remaining between them. This CDR3 is 13 amino acids long. Germline CDR1 reads SNHLY; CDR2 reads FYNNEI. The DNA of the CDR3 is TGTGCCAGATACGGGGGGCGTAAAGAGACCCAGTACTTC. Protein: CARYGGRKETQYF. Based on the CDR3 plus reference TRBV2 and TRBJ2-5, the full variable domain is EPEVTQTPSHQVTQMGQEVILRCVPISNHLYFYWYRQILGQKVEFLVSFYNNEISEKSEIFDDQFSVERPDGSNFTLKIRSTKLEDSAMYFCARYGGRKETQYFGPGTRLLVL.

Only one count was recorded for this clonotype. The junction and the germline gene differ at one end; a read error may be behind it. The chain couples TRBV7-6 to TRBJ1-3; D gene uncertain. Germline CDR1 and CDR2: SGHVS and FNYEAQ. The CDR3 spans 16 residues. CDR3 bases: TGTGCCAGCAGCCCCTCCTTCGGTGCCTCTGGAAGCACCATATATTTT. This translates into CASSPSFGASGSTIYF.

CDR3: CSASFGLAGAADTQYF. CDR3 nucleotides: TGCAGTGCTAGCTTCGGACTAGCGGGAGCGGCAGATACGCAGTATTTT. The chain links TRBV20-1 to TRBJ2-3; 13 bases fit TRBD2. The CDR3 is 16 amino acids. After removal of 3 bases from V and 4 bases from J, the junction contained 7 bases not matched to a gene. The germline gives CDR1 DFQATT, CDR2 SNEGSKA (reference sequence).

In this sample, this clonotype turned up many times. The chain uses TRBV2 and TRBJ1-2; D unclear. CDR3 size: 13 residues. Per germline, CDR1 SNHLY and CDR2 FYNNEI. The V gene lost 8 bases and the J gene lost 4 bases, with 14 bases spanning the gap. CDR3 bases: TGTGCCAGCCGCAGCCAGGTATTCTATGGCTACACCTTC. Translation gives CASRSQVFYGYTF.

The table lists this clonotype with many counts. DNA for the CDR3: TGCAGTGCTAGGGGCGGGGACAGCCCCTACGAGCAGTACTTC. Encoded protein: CSARGGDSPYEQYF. The chain links TRBV20-1 to TRBJ2-7; D might be TRBD1 (7 bases). The CDR3 spans 14 residues. V was trimmed by 3 bases and J by 2 bases, leaving 14 bases between them. Germline values: CDR1 DFQATT, CDR2 SNEGSKA (reference sequence).

This clonotype appeared many times. This chain connects TRBV6-1 to TRBJ2-5; maybe TRBD2 (5 bases). V was clipped by 6 bases and J by 7 bases, with 18 bases between them. CDR1 is MNHNS, CDR2 SASEGT, per germline. This CDR3 spans 14 amino acids. CDR3 bases: TGTGCCAGCAGAGGCGGGCTGATGGGTGGGACCCAGTACTTC. The encoded protein is CASRGGLMGGTQYF.

This chain connects TRBV9 to TRBJ1-2; tentative D call: TRBD1 (5 bases). From germline, CDR1 is SGDLS and CDR2 YYNGEE. V was cut by 4 bases and J by 5 bases, with 21 bases left in between. The CDR3 spans 16 residues. The CDR3 protein is CASSTPANGGIYGYTF. The CDR3 nucleotides read TGTGCCAGCAGCACCCCGGCAAACGGGGGAATATATGGCTACACCTTC.